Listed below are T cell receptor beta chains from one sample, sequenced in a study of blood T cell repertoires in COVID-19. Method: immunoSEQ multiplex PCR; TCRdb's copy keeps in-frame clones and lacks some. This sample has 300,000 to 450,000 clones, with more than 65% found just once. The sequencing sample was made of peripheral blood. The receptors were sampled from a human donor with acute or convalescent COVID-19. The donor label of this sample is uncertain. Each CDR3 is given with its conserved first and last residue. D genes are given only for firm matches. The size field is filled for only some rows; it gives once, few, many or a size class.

CDR3 protein: CASSRQGVGNQPQHF
V gene: TRBV6-6
D gene: TRBD1
clone size: .
J gene: TRBJ1-5

CDR3 protein: CASSSPVLRDSPLHF
V gene: TRBV27
D gene: .
clone size: .
J gene: TRBJ1-6

CDR3 protein: CASSRQGTTNTEAFF
V gene: TRBV25-1
D gene: .
clone size: once
J gene: TRBJ1-1

CDR3 protein: CASSQDAASGWGGEQFF
V gene: TRBV4-1
D gene: TRBD2
clone size: once
J gene: TRBJ2-1

CDR3 protein: CASSSTSRDRASPLHF
V gene: TRBV5-1
D gene: TRBD1
clone size: .
J gene: TRBJ1-6

CDR3 protein: CASKEDRGLSYEQYF
V gene: TRBV5-1
D gene: TRBD1
clone size: .
J gene: TRBJ2-7

CDR3 protein: CASSAYRDISSEQYF
V gene: TRBV14
D gene: .
clone size: .
J gene: TRBJ2-7

CDR3 protein: CASSPISERTVHNEQFF
V gene: TRBV5-6
D gene: .
clone size: .
J gene: TRBJ2-1

CDR3 protein: CASSSGGPNEQFF
V gene: TRBV7-9
D gene: .
clone size: few
J gene: TRBJ2-1

CDR3 protein: CASSFLWGLPGNTIYF
V gene: TRBV7-9
D gene: .
clone size: few
J gene: TRBJ1-3

CDR3 protein: CAISTASGGYEQYF
V gene: TRBV10-3
D gene: TRBD2
clone size: once
J gene: TRBJ2-7

CDR3 protein: CAISEYETEADTEAFF
V gene: TRBV10-3
D gene: .
clone size: .
J gene: TRBJ1-1

CDR3 protein: CASSVAGTGAYEQYF
V gene: TRBV9
D gene: TRBD1
clone size: .
J gene: TRBJ2-7

CDR3 protein: CASSRQSGSSYEQYF
V gene: TRBV14
D gene: .
clone size: .
J gene: TRBJ2-7

CDR3 protein: CACMAQGFNSPLHF
V gene: TRBV6-5
D gene: TRBD1
clone size: .
J gene: TRBJ1-6

CDR3 protein: CASSLDGRANYGYTF
V gene: TRBV7-2
D gene: .
clone size: .
J gene: TRBJ1-2